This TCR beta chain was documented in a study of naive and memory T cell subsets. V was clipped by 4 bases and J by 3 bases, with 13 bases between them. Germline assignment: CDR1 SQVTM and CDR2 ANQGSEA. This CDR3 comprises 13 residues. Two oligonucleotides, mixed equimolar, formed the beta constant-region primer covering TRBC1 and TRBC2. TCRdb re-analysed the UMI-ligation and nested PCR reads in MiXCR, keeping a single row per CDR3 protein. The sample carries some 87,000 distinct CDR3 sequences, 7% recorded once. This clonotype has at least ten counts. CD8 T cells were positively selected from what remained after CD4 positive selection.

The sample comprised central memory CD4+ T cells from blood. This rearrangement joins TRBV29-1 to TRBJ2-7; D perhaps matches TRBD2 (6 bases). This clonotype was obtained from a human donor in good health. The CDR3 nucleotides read TGCAGCGTTGTGGTACGGACTAACTACGAGCAGTACTTC. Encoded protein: CSVVVRTNYEQYF.